This record concerns one TCR beta chain sequence. Its antigen specificity is not known. No base-level quality is on record; no much larger clone is a single base apart. Deletion took 7 bases off V and 2 bases off J, with a span of 10 bases between the germline ends. The CDR3 has 13 amino acids, counting the end cysteine and phenylalanine. Only CDR3 DNA remains: 39 bases, in frame from the first base. As encoded in the germline V gene, CDR1 is MNHEY while CDR2 is SVGEGT. The record originates from a study of T cell repertoires in cytomegalovirus infection (dated by TCRdb to the late 2010s). About the investigation overall: Because public TCR beta signatures pointed to carriage of CMV infection together with the matching HLA type, the HLA type of each donor mattered for the analysis. General findings and caveats noted by the study authors: Carriers of CMV infection plus the relevant HLA type were discriminated by the cumulative frequency of public TCR beta family members in the study cohort and in an independent roughly 350-donor cohort. The ex vivo response was dominated by HLA-C-restricted CMV-specific TCR beta clonotypes, which also provided the single most frequent clonotype in two of eight donors.

Instrument on record: Illumina HiSeq 1500. TCRdb reanalyzed the raw reads on its own, using fastp at Q25 for trimming and MiXCR for clone calling, and kept in-frame beta chains. Identical CDR3 protein sequences are pooled into one entry, listed with their most common genes and DNA. For this sample the table gives about 360,000 distinct CDR3 sequences, of which roughly 18% were detected only once. The ten largest clones take up approximately 8% of the sample. This TCR derives from a human donor in good health (CMV status not recorded). Some clones in this sample may be carry-over from other donors' samples. Rearrangement joined TRBV6-2 or TRBV6-3 to TRBJ2-3; possibly the D gene is TRBD2, per 5 matching bases. The sequencing input was PBMCs. The CDR3 is CASTPDSTDTQYF. The nucleotide sequence reads as follows: TGTGCCAGCACCCCGGACTCCACAGATACGCAGTATTTT.